This T cell receptor beta chain was obtained from a study of technical replicates of blood from several donors. The ends were cut back, 6 bases at V and 4 bases at J, with 16 bases in the middle. The CDR3 runs to 15 residues. Germline-derived CDR1 and CDR2 are MNHNS and SASEGT. Clones were sequenced by immunoSEQ multiplex PCR, and TCRdb holds only the in-frame ones, with some missing. The table lists some 82,000 clones, 95% to 98% of them singletons. A single count supports this clone. The sample consisted of T cells isolated from PBMCs. The chain employs TRBV6-1 and TRBJ1-5; D may be TRBD1 (6 bases). The sequence came from a human donor in good health. CDR3 coding DNA: TGTGCCAGCAGGCCCGGACAGTCAGATAATCAGCCCCAGCATTTT. Protein: CASRPGQSDNQPQHF.